A single sample is the source of the 24 T cell receptor beta chains below, sequenced in a study of blood T cell repertoires in COVID-19. The assay was immunoSEQ multiplex PCR, and TCRdb's table has in-frame clones only and misses some. Altogether 50,000 or so clones are present, over 75% being singletons, with the ten largest covering about 15%. Sequencing was carried out using peripheral blood. The origin of the receptors is a man in his sixties or seventies with acute or convalescent COVID-19.

This clone was counted once. The rearrangement links TRBV6-6 to TRBJ1-1, with D perhaps matching TRBD1 (5 bases). This CDR3 comprises 13 residues. Germline V gene data show CDR1 as MNHNY and CDR2 as SVGAGI (reference sequence). Trimming stripped 7 bases from V and 1 base from J, with 10 bases between. The chain's CDR3 is CASNGASNTEAFF. The CDR3 DNA reads as TGTGCCAGCAATGGGGCCTCGAACACTGAAGCTTTCTTT.

The chain couples TRBV5-1 to TRBJ2-7; TRBD2 matches at 7 bases. The CDR3 consists of 15 residues. Germline V gene sequence: CDR1 SGHRS, CDR2 YFSETQ. J lost 5 bases, V lost 2 bases, and 10 bases had no gene match. The CDR3 is CASSFGDREVDEQYV. CDR3 nucleotide sequence: TGCGCCAGCAGCTTCGGTGATCGGGAGGTCGACGAGCAGTACGTC.

This clone was seen a single time. This chain connects TRBV10-2 to TRBJ2-1; 11 bases are a match to TRBD2. The ends lost 8 bases at V and 6 bases at J; junction bases unmatched: 6. The CDR3 has 14 residues. The germline gives CDR1 WSHSY, CDR2 SAAADI. The CDR3 nucleotides are TGCGCCAGCTTACTAGCGGGGGAAACCAATGAGCAGTTCTTC. Residues: CASLLAGETNEQFF.

This chain connects TRBV4-3 to TRBJ2-7, with D possibly matching TRBD1 (5 bases). There are 15 residues in the CDR3. V lost 1 base and J 4 bases, leaving 14 bases between the germline ends. CDR1 is LGHNA and CDR2 is YSLEER in the germline V gene. CDR3: CASSQVARQMYEQYV. CDR3 in DNA: TGCGCCAGCAGCCAAGTCGCTAGACAGATGTACGAGCAGTACGTC.

The V and J genes are TRBV30 and TRBJ1-5; TRBD1 agrees at 7 bases. The CDR3 runs to 18 residues. The J segment lost 0 bases and the V segment lost 2 bases, leaving 13 bases of the junction unmatched. Per the germline V gene, CDR1 is GTSNPN and CDR2 is SVGIG (reference sequence). The CDR3 here is CAWSTRTGQGFSNQPQHF. The CDR3 bases are TGTGCCTGGAGTACTCGGACAGGTCAAGGATTTAGCAATCAGCCCCAGCATTTT.

The V call is TRBV7-9, the J call TRBJ2-2; 11 bases map to TRBD2. Germline CDR1 and CDR2: SEHNR and FQNEAQ (reference sequence). The ends lost 1 base at V and 4 bases at J; junction bases unmatched: 2. The CDR3 contains 16 residues. CDR3 residues: CASSLETSGSTGELFF. As DNA, the CDR3 is TGTGCCAGCAGCTTAGAAACTAGCGGGAGCACCGGGGAGCTGTTTTTT.

CDR3 amino acids: CASSSTDSQETQYF. DNA of the CDR3: TGTGCCAGCAGTTCCACGGACAGTCAAGAGACCCAGTACTTC. V usage is TRBV6-2 or TRBV6-3 and J usage is TRBJ2-5; D might be TRBD1 (6 bases). The V end lost 4 bases, the J end lost 2 bases, and 11 bases lay between the germline ends. Germline V gene sequence: CDR1 MNHEY, CDR2 SVGEGT. CDR3 length: 14 amino acids.

This rearrangement joins TRBV7-2 to TRBJ2-3; D is possibly TRBD2 (6 bases). Germline loops: CDR1 SGHTA, CDR2 FQGNSA. The CDR3 has 14 amino acids. V lost 1 base to trimming and J lost 3 bases, with 8 bases between them. CDR3 in amino acids: CASSLGDFTDTQYF. The CDR3, as DNA: TGTGCCAGCAGCTTAGGGGACTTTACAGATACGCAGTATTTT. Complete variable domain (other parts from reference TRBV7-2 and TRBJ2-3): GAGVSQSPSNKVTEKGKDVELRCDPISGHTALYWYRQSLGQGLEFLIYFQGNSAPDKSGLPSDRFSAERTGGSVSTLTIQRTQQEDSAVYLCASSLGDFTDTQYFGPGTRLTVL.

The chain recombines TRBV19 with TRBJ2-1; 12 bases align to TRBD2. CDR1 is LNHDA, CDR2 SQIVND, per germline (reference sequence). The CDR3 is made up of 16 amino acids. The junction had 6 bases not matched to a gene; V was cut back by 3 bases and J by 6 bases. The CDR3 DNA follows: TGTGCCAGTAGTATGGGGCTAGCGGGGGGGCTCAATGAGCAGTTCTTC. It codes for CASSMGLAGGLNEQFF.

The J gene is TRBJ1-2, the V gene TRBV21-1; the D call of TRBD1 is as the table states it, not checked on the DNA. TRBV21-1 is labeled a pseudogene. The CDR3 runs 15 residues. For the CDR3, the DNA is TGTGCCAGTGCGAACACAGGGGGCTGGAACTATGGCTACACCTTC. This translates into CASANTGGWNYGYTF.

In this sample, this clone turned up once. This rearrangement joins TRBV6-2 or TRBV6-3 to TRBJ1-2; unclear D gene. Germline CDR1 MNHEY, CDR2 SVGEGT. Deletions cut 2 bases from V and 0 bases from J, with 10 bases between. The CDR3 extends over 15 amino acids. CDR3 loop: CASSYGTVTNYGYTF. CDR3 in DNA: TGTGCCAGCAGTTACGGTACAGTTACTAACTATGGCTACACCTTC.

The chain couples TRBV19 to TRBJ2-3, with 12 bases fitting TRBD1. The J segment lost 5 bases and the V segment lost 6 bases, leaving 9 bases of the junction unmatched. The CDR3 runs 16 residues. The V gene's germline CDR1 is LNHDA and CDR2 SQIVND (reference sequence). CDR3 loop: CASRKPGQGAGDTQYF. The DNA of the CDR3 is TGTGCCAGTAGGAAACCGGGACAGGGGGCCGGAGATACGCAGTATTTT.

The CDR3, as DNA: TGTGCCAGCAGTTACTACGACAGGGGACCTTATGGCTACACCTTC. The encoded protein is CASSYYDRGPYGYTF. V gene TRBV6-2 or TRBV6-3 combines with J gene TRBJ1-2, with TRBD1 matching 8 bases. Germline-derived CDR1 and CDR2 are MNHEY and SVGEGT. V was pared by 1 base and J by 5 bases, with 6 bases of the junction left unmatched. CDR3 length equals 15 residues.

The CDR3 protein is CASSRRQGDFNQPQHF. Written as DNA, the CDR3 is TGTGCCAGCAGTCGACGACAGGGCGATTTCAATCAGCCCCAGCATTTT. The chain recombines TRBV6-6 with TRBJ1-5; 7 bases match TRBD1. V dropped 5 bases and J dropped 3; count of bases not matched to a gene: 10. This CDR3 spans 16 amino acids. Germline CDR1 and CDR2: MNHNY and SVGAGI (reference sequence).

The chain has TRBV9 and TRBJ2-7; D remains ambiguous. The CDR3 is 14 residues long. Germline V CDR1 and CDR2: SGDLS, YYNGEE. Deletions cut 0 bases from V and 0 bases from J, with 7 bases between. CDR3 sequence reads: CASSVDLPSYEQYF. The CDR3 nucleotides read TGTGCCAGCAGCGTAGATCTCCCCTCCTACGAGCAGTACTTC. The full variable domain, its missing parts supplied by reference TRBV9 and TRBJ2-7, is DSGVTQTPKHLITATGQRVTLRCSPRSGDLSVYWYQQSLDQGLQFLIQYYNGEERAKGNILERFSAQQFPDLHSELNLSSLELGDSALYFCASSVDLPSYEQYFGPGTRLTVT.

The chain carries TRBV28 and TRBJ2-5, with TRBD1 matching over 8 bases. CDR3 length equals 16 residues. V trimming: 1 base; J trimming: 4 bases; junction bases outside the gene matches: 8. CDR1 is MDHEN, CDR2 SYDVKM, per germline. CDR3 in amino acids: CASSLFGRGRGETQYF. The DNA for the CDR3 is TGTGCCAGCAGTTTATTTGGCAGGGGGCGGGGAGAGACCCAGTACTTC.

The chain couples TRBV12-2 to TRBJ2-4; the table's D call, TRBD2, was not checked against the DNA. TRBV12-2 is reported as a pseudogene. This CDR3 is built from 19 residues. As DNA, the CDR3 is TGTGCAAGTCGCCTCGACCACAGAGAACGGGAGCGGGACAAAAACATTCAGTACTTC. Residues: CASRLDHRERERDKNIQYF.

The gene calls are TRBV7-9 and TRBJ2-7; D is perhaps TRBD2 (6 bases). CDR1 is SEHNR and CDR2 is FQNEAQ in the germline V gene (reference sequence). This CDR3 contains 13 residues. Between the trimmed V and J ends, which lost 1 base and 6 bases, there was a span of 10 bases. CDR3 nucleotides: TGTGCCAGCAGCTTAGGTGGAGGGGCCGAGCAGTACGTC. This sequence encodes CASSLGGGAEQYV.

V and J are TRBV19 and TRBJ2-2; D perhaps matches TRBD1 (5 bases). Germline lookup yields CDR1 LNHDA and CDR2 SQIVND (reference sequence). V dropped 2 bases and J dropped 3 bases, with 7 bases sitting between them. This CDR3 spans 14 amino acids. The CDR3, as DNA: TGTGCCAGTAGTATATGGACATACACCGGGGAGCTGTTTTTT. Amino acids: CASSIWTYTGELFF. Combining the CDR3 with reference TRBV19 and TRBJ2-2 gives the whole variable domain DGGITQSPKYLFRKEGQNVTLSCEQNLNHDAMYWYRQDPGQGLRLIYYSQIVNDFQKGDIAEGYSVSREKKESFPLTVTSAQKNPTAFYLCASSIWTYTGELFFGEGSRLTVL.

The chain links TRBV18 to TRBJ2-2; TRBD2 matches 8 bases. Looked up from germline, CDR1 is KGHSH and CDR2 is LQKENI. This CDR3 has 17 amino acids. V lost 2 bases and J lost 0; bases outside the gene matches: 5. CDR3: CASSPLLAVANTGELFF. The CDR3 coding sequence is TGTGCCAGCTCACCATTACTAGCGGTTGCGAACACCGGGGAGCTGTTTTTT.

A few counts support this clone. The chain recombines TRBV6-6 with TRBJ1-1; a weak D match, TRBD1 (5 bases). V was pared by 6 bases and J by 4 bases, with 21 bases between. The CDR3 totals 16 residues. Germline V gene sequence: CDR1 MNHNY, CDR2 SVGAGI (reference sequence). CDR3 region: CASRHGLIQGGTEAFF. The CDR3 DNA reads TGTGCCAGCAGGCATGGATTAATCCAGGGTGGCACTGAAGCTTTCTTT.

The chain links TRBV5-1 to TRBJ2-5, with a tentative D call TRBD1 (5 bases). The CDR3 runs 12 residues. Germline V gene data show CDR1 as SGHRS and CDR2 as YFSETQ. Trimming shortened V by 3 bases and J by 5 bases, and 8 bases separated the two germline ends. The CDR3 DNA sequence: TGCGCCAGCAGCTCAGGGTGGGAGACCCAGTACTTC. Encoded protein: CASSSGWETQYF. The full variable domain, completed using reference TRBV5-1 and TRBJ2-5, is KAGVTQTPRYLIKTRGQQVTLSCSPISGHRSVSWYQQTPGQGLQFLFEYFSETQRNKGNFPGRFSGRQFSNSRSEMNVSTLELGDSALYLCASSSGWETQYFGPGTRLLVL.

The chain recombines TRBV18 with TRBJ2-2; no definite D call. The V end lost 2 bases, the J end lost 5 bases, and 6 bases lay between the germline ends. The CDR3 length is 13 residues. Per germline, CDR1 KGHSH and CDR2 LQKENI. The chain's CDR3 is CASSPGLTGELFF. The CDR3 nucleotides read TGTGCCAGCTCACCAGGGCTGACCGGGGAGCTGTTTTTT.

This clone appeared once. The chain recombines TRBV27 with TRBJ1-4; D remains ambiguous. In germline, CDR1 is MNHEY, CDR2 SMNVEV (reference sequence). The CDR3 has 18 residues. The V end was cut by 5 bases, the J end by 5 bases, with 24 bases between. CDR3 nucleotides: TGTGCCAGCAGTCAAAGACCGCCCGGGATGGTGGGCAATGAAAAACTGTTTTTT. Translated: CASSQRPPGMVGNEKLFF.